The next 16 T cell receptor beta chains were all read from a single sample in a study of blood T cell repertoires in COVID-19 (TCRdb year 2020). Library preparation employed the immunoSEQ multiplex PCR assay. Imported from immuneACCESS, the table was reduced by TCRdb to in-frame sequences with V and J called. These copies leave out some clones; in studies compared against another copy, an unresolved V gene accounts for under half, and the cause of the remainder is not known. This sample lists around 100,000 clones; about 85% were detected once. 3% to 4% of the sample lies in the top ten. Sequenced input: peripheral blood. Every receptor here comes from a man aged 40-55 years with acute or convalescent COVID-19.

The DNA for the CDR3 is TGTGCCAGCAGAAGGACAGCGAACTCTGGAAACACCATATATTTT. It specifies CASRRTANSGNTIYF. The V call is TRBV2, the J call TRBJ1-3, with D possibly being TRBD1 (6 bases). Germline V gives CDR1 SNHLY, CDR2 FYNNEI. This CDR3 is built from 15 residues. V gave up 6 bases and J gave up 0 bases, with 12 bases separating them.

The CDR3 DNA reads TGTGCCAGCAGGGACAGGTCCGGGTATGGCTACACCTTC. This gives the protein CASRDRSGYGYTF. J is TRBJ1-2 and V is TRBV3-1 (or the pseudogene TRBV3-2); 7 bases are shared with TRBD1. Per the germline V gene, CDR1 is LGHDT and CDR2 is YNNKEL (reference sequence). The junction had 6 bases not matched to a gene; V was cut back by 6 bases and J by 5 bases. There are 13 residues in the CDR3.

This clone was found a few times. The CDR3 DNA reads TGTGCCAGCGGATCGAGAGGGCTCCGCACAGATACGCAGTATTTT. Protein: CASGSRGLRTDTQYF. V and J are TRBV3-1 (or the pseudogene TRBV3-2) and TRBJ2-3; a possible D gene is TRBD2 (5 bases). The CDR3 is 15 residues long. Trimming removed 8 bases from V and 1 base from J, with 16 bases in between. The germline V gene encodes CDR1 LGHDT and CDR2 YNNKEL (reference sequence).

The chain recombines TRBV29-1 with TRBJ2-1; 11 positions match TRBD1. Germline values: CDR1 SQVTM, CDR2 ANQGSEA. V was clipped by 4 bases and J by 8 bases; unmatched bases: 7. The CDR3 is 14 residues long. The CDR3 coding sequence is TGCAGCGTTGCCGGAAGGACAGGGGGCGATGAGCAGTTCTTC. Its protein product is CSVAGRTGGDEQFF.

For the CDR3, the DNA is TGTGCCAGCAGCCAAGTTCTTCTTGGCGGGGGGGTAGATACGCAGTATTTT. Its protein is CASSQVLLGGGVDTQYF. This chain joins TRBV4-2 and TRBJ2-3; TRBD2 agrees at 9 bases. The germline CDR1 and CDR2 sequences are LGHNA and YNFKEQ. This CDR3 is built from 17 residues. V trimming: 1 base; J trimming: 5 bases; junction bases outside the gene matches: 10.

The chain has TRBV24-1 and TRBJ1-2; D perhaps matches TRBD1 (6 bases). This CDR3 has 17 amino acids. V lost 3 bases, J lost 2 bases, and 18 bases lay in between. From germline, CDR1 is KGHDR and CDR2 SFDVKD. CDR3 sequence reads: CATSDQSNPQGNYGYTF. DNA of the CDR3: TGTGCCACCAGTGATCAGTCCAACCCCCAGGGGAACTATGGCTACACCTTC.

This chain links TRBV7-2 with TRBJ2-5; 8 positions match TRBD1. There are 16 residues in the CDR3. The germline CDR1 and CDR2 sequences are SGHTA and FQGNSA. V was clipped by 2 bases and J by 4 bases; unmatched bases: 9. CDR3 sequence reads: CASSLMAGGAGETQYF. The CDR3 bases are TGTGCCAGCAGCTTAATGGCAGGGGGCGCAGGAGAGACCCAGTACTTC.

The chain is built from TRBV7-3 and TRBJ2-1; 7 bases map to TRBD2. The CDR3 runs to 15 residues. Germline values: CDR1 SGHTA, CDR2 FQGTGA. Germline trimming cut 4 bases from V and 3 bases from J; bases unmatched to any gene: 6. CDR3 in DNA: TGTGCCAGCAGCTCGCGGCGGACTAGCTACAATGAGCAGTTCTTC. This encodes CASSSRRTSYNEQFF.

CDR3 region: CASSLGAGGTDTQYF. The CDR3 bases are TGTGCCAGCAGCTTAGGTGCGGGGGGCACAGATACGCAGTATTTT. The gene calls are TRBV11-2 and TRBJ2-3, with 7 bases lining up with TRBD2. Per the germline V gene, CDR1 is SGHAT and CDR2 is FQNNGV. The CDR3 covers 15 residues. J lost 1 base, V lost 1 base, and 2 bases had no gene match.

The rearrangement links TRBV6-1 to TRBJ2-2; D perhaps matches TRBD1 (6 bases). The CDR3 has 13 amino acids. The V end was cut by 5 bases, the J end by 8 bases, with 12 bases between. CDR1 MNHNS and CDR2 SASEGT come from the germline V gene. The CDR3 loop reads CASSFRTDGELFF. CDR3 nucleotides: TGTGCCAGCAGTTTCCGGACAGATGGGGAGCTGTTTTTT.

This clone came up a few times. The rearrangement joins TRBV29-1 to TRBJ2-3; 9 bases match TRBD2. After removal of 1 base from V and 4 bases from J, the junction contained 3 bases not matched to a gene. Germline V gene data show CDR1 as SQVTM and CDR2 as ANQGSEA. This CDR3 is 14 amino acids long. The CDR3 loop is CSVEVAGAADTQYF. As DNA, the CDR3 is TGCAGCGTTGAAGTAGCGGGGGCGGCAGATACGCAGTATTTT.

This clone was found once. The rearrangement joins TRBV5-1 to TRBJ1-1, with 8 bases fitting TRBD1. From germline, CDR1 is SGHRS and CDR2 YFSETQ. The CDR3 has 14 amino acids. With 4 bases clipped from V and 1 base from J, the junction kept 3 bases outside the gene matches. The CDR3 sequence is CASSPGQGNTEAFF. The DNA of the CDR3 is TGCGCCAGCAGCCCCGGACAGGGGAACACTGAAGCTTTCTTT.

This clone occurred once. J is TRBJ1-2 and V is TRBV11-3; D gene ambiguous. Trimming removed 7 bases from V and 4 bases from J, with 19 bases in between. The germline CDR1 and CDR2 sequences are SGHNT and YENEEA. The CDR3 totals 15 residues. CDR3 protein: CASTEVPRGGYGYTF. Here the CDR3 DNA reads TGTGCCAGCACCGAGGTCCCCCGGGGAGGCTATGGCTACACCTTC.

V usage is TRBV30 and J usage is TRBJ2-3, with D perhaps TRBD2 (6 bases). This CDR3 has 12 amino acids. Looked up from germline, CDR1 is GTSNPN and CDR2 is SVGIG (reference sequence). V was pared by 4 bases and J by 6 bases, with 11 bases between. CDR3 region: CAWTWGDDTQYF. DNA for the CDR3: TGTGCCTGGACGTGGGGGGACGATACGCAGTATTTT. The full variable domain, rest sourced from reference TRBV30 and TRBJ2-3, is SQTIHQWPATLVQPVGSPLSLECTVEGTSNPNLYWYRQAAGRGLQLLFYSVGIGQISSEVPQNLSASRPQDRQFILSSKKLLLSDSGFYLCAWTWGDDTQYFGPGTRLTVL.

The CDR3 sequence: CASSYLAVRPSSYEQYF. CDR3 DNA: TGTGCCAGCAGTTACTTAGCCGTACGGCCGAGCTCCTACGAGCAGTACTTC. The rearrangement uses TRBV6-2 or TRBV6-3 and TRBJ2-7; D remains unclear. This CDR3 has 17 amino acids. V was trimmed by 1 base and J by 0 bases, leaving 16 bases between them. Germline V gene sequence: CDR1 MNHEY, CDR2 SVGEGT.

This sequence joins TRBV19 and TRBJ2-3; 8 nucleotides align to TRBD1. With V trimmed by 7 bases and J by 2 bases, 8 bases remained unmatched. Looked up from germline, CDR1 is LNHDA and CDR2 is SQIVND (reference sequence). The CDR3 extends over 15 amino acids. CDR3 amino acids: CASTQRDRLTDTQYF. The CDR3 region has the DNA TGTGCCAGTACCCAGAGGGACAGGCTCACAGATACGCAGTATTTT. Drawing the rest from reference TRBV19 and TRBJ2-3, the complete variable domain is DGGITQSPKYLFRKEGQNVTLSCEQNLNHDAMYWYRQDPGQGLRLIYYSQIVNDFQKGDIAEGYSVSREKKESFPLTVTSAQKNPTAFYLCASTQRDRLTDTQYFGPGTRLTVL.